The rows below give T cell receptor beta chains drawn from one sample of a study of blood T cell repertoires in COVID-19. The data were produced by immunoSEQ multiplex PCR, yet TCRdb's version contains in-frame clones alone and is incomplete. Among about 210,000 clones listed, 75% to 85% were seen once. Input material: peripheral blood. The receptors come from a woman in her 70s with COVID-19, enrolled during active disease. Both conserved end residues are part of each CDR3. A D gene is named only where the DNA matches it firmly. Part of the rows lack a size; the others show once, few, many or a class for expanded clones.

CDR3 length: 19
V gene: TRBV3-1/TRBV3-2
clone size: NA
D gene: TRBD1
J gene: TRBJ1-5
CDR3 protein: CARGWGKGQGLYCNQPQHF
CDR3 DNA: TGTGCCAGGGGATGGGGGAAGGGACAGGGACTCTATTGCAATCAGCCCCAGCATTTT

CDR3 length: 16
V gene: TRBV12-5
clone size: NA
D gene: NA
J gene: TRBJ1-6
CDR3 protein: CASGHSGSPVGSPLHF
CDR3 DNA: TGTGCTAGTGGTCACTCGGGTAGCCCCGTCGGCTCACCCCTCCACTTT

CDR3 length: 14
V gene: TRBV27
clone size: NA
D gene: TRBD1
J gene: TRBJ1-6
CDR3 protein: CASSLTGRESPLHF
CDR3 DNA: TGTGCCAGCAGTTTGACAGGGCGGGAATCACCCCTCCACTTT

CDR3 length: 18
V gene: TRBV5-6
clone size: NA
D gene: TRBD2
J gene: TRBJ2-2
CDR3 protein: CAIPQGTSGRSVAGELFF
CDR3 DNA: TGTGCCATCCCACAAGGAACTAGCGGGAGGTCCGTGGCCGGGGAGCTGTTTTTT

CDR3 length: 14
V gene: TRBV7-2
clone size: once
D gene: TRBD1
J gene: TRBJ2-7
CDR3 protein: CASSPGQARYEQYF
CDR3 DNA: TGTGCCAGCAGCCCAGGACAGGCTCGCTACGAGCAGTACTTC

CDR3 length: 14
V gene: TRBV6-2/TRBV6-3
clone size: NA
D gene: TRBD1
J gene: TRBJ1-2
CDR3 protein: CASSYQRDRNGYTF
CDR3 DNA: TGTGCCAGCAGTTACCAAAGGGACAGAAACGGCTACACCTTC

CDR3 length: 18
V gene: TRBV27
clone size: NA
D gene: TRBD1
J gene: TRBJ1-2
CDR3 protein: CASRRAGGGTGGAIGYTF
CDR3 DNA: TGTGCCAGCAGGAGAGCTGGGGGTGGGACAGGGGGCGCAATTGGCTACACCTTC

CDR3 length: 15
V gene: TRBV4-3
clone size: NA
D gene: NA
J gene: TRBJ2-3
CDR3 protein: CASSQESGRTDTQYF
CDR3 DNA: TGCGCCAGCAGCCAAGAGTCTGGCCGAACAGATACGCAGTATTTT

CDR3 length: 13
V gene: TRBV28
clone size: NA
D gene: TRBD1
J gene: TRBJ2-2
CDR3 protein: CASQGANTGELFF
CDR3 DNA: TGTGCCAGCCAGGGGGCGAACACCGGGGAGCTGTTTTTT

CDR3 length: 14
V gene: TRBV3-1/TRBV3-2
clone size: NA
D gene: NA
J gene: TRBJ1-1
CDR3 protein: CASSRVQGYTEAFF
CDR3 DNA: TGTGCCAGCAGCCGAGTACAGGGATACACTGAAGCTTTCTTT

CDR3 length: 16
V gene: TRBV5-1
clone size: NA
D gene: NA
J gene: TRBJ2-2
CDR3 protein: CASSSLGSSVAGELFF
CDR3 DNA: TGCGCCAGCAGCTCCCTCGGGAGTTCCGTCGCCGGGGAGCTGTTTTTT

CDR3 length: 15
V gene: TRBV24-1
clone size: NA
D gene: TRBD2
J gene: TRBJ2-1
CDR3 protein: CATSFPGLEVGEQFF
CDR3 DNA: TGTGCCACCAGTTTTCCGGGACTAGAAGTCGGAGAGCAGTTCTTC

CDR3 length: 14
V gene: TRBV18
clone size: NA
D gene: NA
J gene: TRBJ1-4
CDR3 protein: CASSFSPGEGKLFF
CDR3 DNA: TGTGCCAGCTCATTCTCCCCGGGGGAAGGGAAACTGTTTTTT

CDR3 length: 15
V gene: TRBV6-5
clone size: NA
D gene: TRBD2
J gene: TRBJ2-1
CDR3 protein: CASSPGLAGPNEQFF
CDR3 DNA: TGTGCCAGCAGTCCGGGACTAGCGGGGCCCAATGAGCAGTTCTTC

CDR3 length: 17
V gene: TRBV5-1
clone size: NA
D gene: TRBD2
J gene: TRBJ2-2
CDR3 protein: CASSLFSGTQNTGELFF
CDR3 DNA: TGCGCCAGCAGCTTGTTTAGCGGGACTCAAAACACCGGGGAGCTGTTTTTT

CDR3 length: 15
V gene: TRBV5-5
clone size: NA
D gene: NA
J gene: TRBJ1-1
CDR3 protein: CASSLSTGIGTEAFF
CDR3 DNA: TGTGCCAGCAGCTTGTCTACAGGGATCGGGACTGAAGCTTTCTTT

CDR3 length: 13
V gene: TRBV19
clone size: NA
D gene: TRBD1
J gene: TRBJ1-2
CDR3 protein: CASSTTGGYGYTF
CDR3 DNA: TGTGCCAGTAGTACGACAGGGGGTTATGGCTACACCTTC

CDR3 length: 13
V gene: TRBV27
clone size: NA
D gene: NA
J gene: TRBJ1-2
CDR3 protein: CASSSFPRGGYTF
CDR3 DNA: TGTGCCAGCAGTTCCTTCCCCCGGGGAGGCTACACCTTC